This T cell receptor (beta chain) was captured by sequencing in a study of blood T cell repertoires in COVID-19. V was shortened by 6 bases and J by 4 bases, with 13 bases between the two germline ends. The CDR3 is 15 residues long. The germline CDR1 and CDR2 sequences are MNHEY and SVGAGI. Assay used: immunoSEQ multiplex PCR; TCRdb lists only in-frame clones, some missing. Seen here are 90,000 to 110,000 clones, 80% to 90% observed once, and the top ten hold roughly a tenth. The chain couples TRBV6-5 to TRBJ2-6, with a weak D call TRBD1 (6 bases). Sequencing input: peripheral blood. The source is an older woman with acute or convalescent COVID-19. As DNA, the CDR3 is TGTGCCAGCAGCAACAGGGCCAGGGGGGCCAACGTCCTGACTTTC. Residues: CASSNRARGANVLTF.